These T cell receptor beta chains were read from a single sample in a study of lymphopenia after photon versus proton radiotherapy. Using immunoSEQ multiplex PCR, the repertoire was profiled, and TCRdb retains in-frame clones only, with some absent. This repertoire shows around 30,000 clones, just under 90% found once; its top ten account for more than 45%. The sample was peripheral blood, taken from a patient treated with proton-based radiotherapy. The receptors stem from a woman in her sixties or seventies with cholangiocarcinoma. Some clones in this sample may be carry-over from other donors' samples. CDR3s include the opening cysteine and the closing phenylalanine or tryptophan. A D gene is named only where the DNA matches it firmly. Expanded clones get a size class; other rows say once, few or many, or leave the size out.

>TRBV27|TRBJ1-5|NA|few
CASSPQGLAQPQHF
TGTGCCAGCTCCCCCCAGGGGTTGGCTCAGCCCCAGCATTTT
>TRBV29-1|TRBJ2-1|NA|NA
CSVYVGRDSYNEQFF
TGCAGCGTTTACGTCGGTCGGGACTCCTACAATGAGCAGTTCTTC
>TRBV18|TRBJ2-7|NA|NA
CASSPDLYGDEQYF
TGTGCCAGCTCACCAGATTTGTACGGCGACGAGCAGTACTTC
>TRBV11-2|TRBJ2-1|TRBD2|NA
CASSRGLADRNEQFF
TGTGCCAGCAGCCGGGGACTAGCGGATAGGAATGAGCAGTTCTTC
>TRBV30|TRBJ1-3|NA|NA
CAWSERGRDTIYF
TGTGCCTGGAGTGAGAGGGGTAGGGACACCATATATTTT
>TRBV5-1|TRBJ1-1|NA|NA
CASSPGHLANTEAFF
TGCGCCAGCAGCCCGGGACACCTAGCGAACACTGAAGCTTTCTTT
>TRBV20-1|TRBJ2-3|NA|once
CSALQGDTQYF
TGCAGTGCTTTACAAGGCGATACGCAGTATTTT
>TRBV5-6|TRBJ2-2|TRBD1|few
CASSLVRDRATGELFF
TGTGCCAGCAGCTTGGTACGGGACAGGGCCACCGGGGAGCTGTTTTTT
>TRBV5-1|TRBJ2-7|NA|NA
CASSFFGGYEQYF
TGCGCCAGCAGCTTTTTCGGGGGCTACGAGCAGTACTTC
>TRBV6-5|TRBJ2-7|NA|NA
CASRDLSYEQYF
TGTGCCAGCAGGGACTTAAGCTACGAGCAGTACTTC
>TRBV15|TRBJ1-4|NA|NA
CATSRDGSTGGEKLFF
TGTGCCACCAGCAGAGATGGAAGTACCGGCGGTGAAAAACTGTTTTTT
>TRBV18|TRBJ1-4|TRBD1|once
CASSPSFDRGEKLFF
TGTGCCAGCTCACCATCGTTCGACAGGGGGGAAAAACTGTTTTTT
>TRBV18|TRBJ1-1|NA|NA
CASSPAIRDTEAFF
TGTGCCAGCTCACCTGCCATCCGGGACACTGAAGCTTTCTTT
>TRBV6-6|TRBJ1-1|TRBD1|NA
CASSYSDRSNTEAFF
TGTGCCAGCAGTTACTCGGACAGGTCAAACACTGAAGCTTTCTTT
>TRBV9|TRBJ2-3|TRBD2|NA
CASSPRLAGLTDTQYF
TGTGCCAGCAGCCCCCGACTAGCGGGGCTCACAGATACGCAGTATTTT
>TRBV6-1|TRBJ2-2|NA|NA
CASSRAPNTGELFF
TGTGCCAGCAGCCGGGCCCCGAACACCGGGGAGCTGTTTTTT
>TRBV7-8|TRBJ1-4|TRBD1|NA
CASSLDTGEGKLFF
TGTGCCAGCAGCTTAGATACAGGGGAAGGAAAACTGTTTTTT
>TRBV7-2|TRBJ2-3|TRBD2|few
CASSRSGGDTFTQYF
TGTGCCAGCAGCCGGAGCGGGGGGGACACCTTTACGCAGTATTTT
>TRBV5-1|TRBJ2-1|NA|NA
CASSPREQGAYNEQFF
TGCGCCAGCAGCCCCCGGGAACAGGGAGCCTACAATGAGCAGTTCTTC
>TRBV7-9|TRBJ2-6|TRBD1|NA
CASIDRVDSGANVLTF
TGTGCCAGCATAGACAGGGTCGACTCTGGGGCCAACGTCCTGACTTTC
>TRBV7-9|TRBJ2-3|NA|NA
CASSLARETVF
TGTGCCAGCAGCTTAGCGAGAGAAACAGTTTTT
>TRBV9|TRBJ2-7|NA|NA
CASSVGETGGYEQYF
TGTGCCAGCAGCGTAGGGGAGACCGGCGGGTACGAGCAGTACTTC
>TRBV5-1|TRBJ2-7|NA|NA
CASSLVSGTPNSYEQYF
TGCGCCAGCAGCTTGGTGTCGGGAACTCCCAACTCCTACGAGCAGTACTTC
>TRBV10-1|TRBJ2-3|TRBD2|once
CASRGTSGDTQYF
TGCGCCAGCAGGGGGACTAGCGGGGATACGCAGTATTTT
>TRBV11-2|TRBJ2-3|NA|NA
CASSPYASRGSTDTQYF
TGTGCCAGCAGCCCATATGCATCGCGGGGAAGCACAGATACGCAGTATTTT
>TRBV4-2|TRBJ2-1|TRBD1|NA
CASSHGTGDYNEQFF
TGTGCCAGCAGCCACGGGACAGGGGACTACAATGAGCAGTTCTTC
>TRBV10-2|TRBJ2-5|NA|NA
CASSEHLAKETQYF
TGCGCCAGCAGTGAGCACCTAGCGAAGGAGACCCAGTACTTC
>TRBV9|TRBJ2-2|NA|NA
CASGSEVQTGELFF
TGTGCCAGCGGATCAGAGGTACAGACCGGGGAGCTGTTTTTT
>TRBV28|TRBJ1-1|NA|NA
CASSAPQSDPTEAFF
TGTGCCAGCAGCGCCCCCCAGTCGGATCCCACTGAAGCTTTCTTT
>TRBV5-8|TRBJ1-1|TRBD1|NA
CASSQGQGIINPEAFF
TGTGCCAGCAGCCAAGGACAGGGAATAATAAACCCTGAAGCTTTCTTT
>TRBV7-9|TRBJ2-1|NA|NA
CASSLGASYNEQFF
TGTGCCAGCAGCTTGGGGGCTAGCTACAATGAGCAGTTCTTC
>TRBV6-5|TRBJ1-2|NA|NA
CASSYGTPYGYTF
TGTGCCAGCAGTTACGGGACTCCCTATGGCTACACCTTC
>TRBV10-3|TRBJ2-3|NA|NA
CAISEGADTQYF
TGTGCCATCAGTGAAGGCGCAGATACGCAGTATTTT
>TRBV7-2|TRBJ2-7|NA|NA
CASSLSYEQYF
TGTGCCAGCAGCTTAAGTTACGAGCAGTACTTC
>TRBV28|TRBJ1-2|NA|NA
CASLSMRQGYTF
TGTGCCAGCCTATCCATGAGACAGGGCTACACCTTC
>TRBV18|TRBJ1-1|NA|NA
CASSPRDMNTEAFF
TGTGCCAGCTCACCTAGGGACATGAACACTGAAGCTTTCTTT
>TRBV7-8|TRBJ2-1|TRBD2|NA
CASSQSGSTYNEQFF
TGTGCCAGCAGCCAGAGCGGGAGCACCTACAATGAGCAGTTCTTC
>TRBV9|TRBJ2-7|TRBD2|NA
CASSGTSGGLEQYF
TGTGCCAGCAGCGGGACTAGCGGGGGCCTCGAGCAGTACTTC
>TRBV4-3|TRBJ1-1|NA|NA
CASSQDLRGTEAFF
TGCGCCAGCAGCCAAGATTTGAGGGGAACTGAAGCTTTCTTT
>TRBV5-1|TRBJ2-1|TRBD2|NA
CASSLVVSGSSEQFF
TGCGCCAGCAGCTTGGTTGTTAGCGGGAGCAGTGAGCAGTTCTTC
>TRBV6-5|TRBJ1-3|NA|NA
CASWDGHSGNTIYF
TGTGCCAGCTGGGACGGCCACTCTGGAAACACCATATATTTT
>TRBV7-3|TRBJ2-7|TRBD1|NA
CASSLVGQGIYEQYF
TGTGCCAGCAGCTTAGTTGGACAGGGAATCTACGAGCAGTACTTC
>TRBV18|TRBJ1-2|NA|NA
CASSPSSENYGYTF
TGTGCCAGCTCACCAAGTTCAGAGAACTATGGCTACACCTTC
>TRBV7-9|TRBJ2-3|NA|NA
CASSLVRLVTDTQYF
TGTGCCAGCAGCTTAGTTCGGCTTGTCACAGATACGCAGTATTTT
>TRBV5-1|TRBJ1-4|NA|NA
CASSLGWENEKLFF
TGCGCCAGCAGCTTGGGGTGGGAGAATGAAAAACTGTTTTTT
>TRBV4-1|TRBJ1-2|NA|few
CASSQVAGARGYTF
TGCGCCAGCAGCCAAGTTGCGGGGGCGCGAGGCTACACCTTC
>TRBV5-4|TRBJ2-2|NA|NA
CASSRDTNTGELFF
TGTGCCAGCAGCAGGGACACCAACACCGGGGAGCTGTTTTTT
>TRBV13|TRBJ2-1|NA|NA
CASSLYWDRYYNEQFF
TGTGCCAGCAGCTTATATTGGGACCGATACTACAATGAGCAGTTCTTC
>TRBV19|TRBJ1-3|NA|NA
CASSQRRGSGNTIYF
TGTGCCAGCAGCCAGCGTAGGGGATCTGGAAACACCATATATTTT
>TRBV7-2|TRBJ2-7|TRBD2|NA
CASSWTSGRAAYEQYF
TGTGCCAGCAGCTGGACTAGCGGGAGGGCCGCCTACGAGCAGTACTTC
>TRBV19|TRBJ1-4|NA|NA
CASSIGGSNEKLFF
TGTGCCAGTAGTATCGGGGGGAGCAACGAAAAACTGTTTTTT
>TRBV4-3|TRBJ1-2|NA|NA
CTSSRGANYGYTF
TGCACCAGCAGCCGCGGGGCGAACTATGGCTACACCTTC
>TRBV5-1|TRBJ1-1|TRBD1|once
CATSPGQGTNTEAFF
TGCGCCACCTCACCCGGACAGGGGACAAACACTGAAGCTTTCTTT
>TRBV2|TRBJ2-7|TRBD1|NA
CASSPGQGPYEQYF
TGTGCCAGCAGTCCGGGACAGGGACCCTACGAGCAGTACTTC
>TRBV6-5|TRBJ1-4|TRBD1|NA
CASREGQRGEKLFF
TGTGCCAGCAGGGAGGGACAGAGAGGTGAAAAACTGTTTTTT